Listed below are T cell receptor beta chains from one sample, sequenced in a study of a mutant IDH1 vaccine in newly diagnosed glioma. Generated by immunoSEQ multiplex PCR, the TCRdb table keeps only in-frame clones and is missing some. The sample shows 55,000 to 70,000 clones, roughly 78% of them seen only once. Sequenced here: PBMCs, sampled from a glioma patient treated with radiotherapy, temozolomide or both. Receptors were obtained from a man aged 50 to 60 with glioma. Both conserved end residues are part of each CDR3. The D gene is left open where the match is weak. Clone size is given for some rows only: seen once, a few or many times, or a class if the clone is expanded.

d_call clone_size j_call v_call cdr3_nt cdr3_aa
TRBD1 - TRBJ1-1 TRBV29-1 TGCAGCGGGAGACAGGGAGAAGCTTTCTTT CSGRQGEAFF
- few TRBJ1-1 TRBV5-1 TGCGCCAGCAGCTTGGGGGCCGTTTATGAAGCTTTCTTT CASSLGAVYEAFF
- few TRBJ2-7 TRBV14 TGTGCCAGCAGCCAAACGAGGAACAGGAACTTCTACGAGCAGTACTTC CASSQTRNRNFYEQYF
TRBD2 - TRBJ2-3 TRBV30 TGTGCCAGTAGGATGAGCGGGGATCGCACAGATACGCAGTATTTT CASRMSGDRTDTQYF
- - TRBJ2-7 TRBV18 TGTGCCAGCTCACCTCAGGGCCACGAGCAGTACTTC CASSPQGHEQYF
- - TRBJ2-3 TRBV7-9 TGTGCCAGCAGCTTAGGGGGTCCCTCGAGGGCGCAGTATTTT CASSLGGPSRAQYF
- - TRBJ1-4 TRBV27 TGTGCCAGCAGTTTAAGTATTGGGGCAACTAATGAAAAACTGTTTTTT CASSLSIGATNEKLFF
- - TRBJ2-3 TRBV29-1 TGCAGCGTAGGGTGGGGCACGGCAGATACGCAGTATTTT CSVGWGTADTQYF
- - TRBJ2-3 TRBV11-2 TGTGCCAGCAGCTTTTCTCAGAGCACAGATACGCAGTATTTT CASSFSQSTDTQYF
TRBD2 medium-sized TRBJ2-5 TRBV11-2 TGTGCCAGCAGCTTAGTAGCGGGGGGAGGAGAGACCCAGTACTTC CASSLVAGGGETQYF
TRBD1 - TRBJ2-7 TRBV30 TGTGCCTGGAGTAAAGGGGCCCGGACAGGGGACTCGTACGAGCAGTACTTC CAWSKGARTGDSYEQYF
TRBD1 - TRBJ1-4 TRBV18 TGTGCCAGCTCAACTCCCGGACAGGGGGGTGAAAAACTGTTTTTT CASSTPGQGGEKLFF
- once TRBJ2-1 TRBV2 TGTGCCAGCAGTGTTCGGGTTGAGCAGTTCTTC CASSVRVEQFF
TRBD1 - TRBJ2-7 TRBV5-4 TGTGCCAGCAGCCTCGGGGACAGGGAACCCTACGAGCAGTACTTC CASSLGDREPYEQYF
- medium-sized TRBJ2-7 TRBV5-6 TGTGCCAGCAGCTCCGACAGGCGAGGCCCCCACTTC CASSSDRRGPHF
- once TRBJ2-5 TRBV28 TGTGCCAGCTTTCGAGAGACCCAGTACTTC CASFRETQYF
- - TRBJ2-1 TRBV11-2 TGTGCCAGCAGCTTAAGAAGCAGGGACGGTGAGCAGTTCTTC CASSLRSRDGEQFF
- - TRBJ2-7 TRBV7-9 TGTGCCAGCAGCTTAGGGAGGGGGCTATCCTCCTCCCACGAGCAGTACTTC CASSLGRGLSSSHEQYF
- - TRBJ2-1 TRBV7-9 TGTGCCAGTACTCCGGGGAGCACTACCTACAATGAGCAGTTCTTC CASTPGSTTYNEQFF
- - TRBJ1-2 TRBV7-7 TGTGCCAGCAGCCTCCCTGTGTGCCGAAAGACCTATGGCTACACCTTC CASSLPVCRKTYGYTF
- - TRBJ1-2 TRBV4-2 TGTGCCAGCAGCCATATAAGGGCTTCCCCGGACCATGGCTACACCTTC CASSHIRASPDHGYTF
- few TRBJ1-1 TRBV18 TGTGCCAGCTCACCCTTCGGGGCAAACACTGAAGCTTTCTTT CASSPFGANTEAFF
- few TRBJ2-1 TRBV5-1 TGCGCCAGCAGCCCAGGGTGGGGCCCAAACAATGAGCAGTTCTTC CASSPGWGPNNEQFF
- - TRBJ1-1 TRBV18 TGTGCCAGCTCAAGCCAGAAGAACACTGAAGCTTTCTTT CASSSQKNTEAFF
TRBD2 - TRBJ2-1 TRBV19 TGTGCCAGTAGTACCGTAGCGGGGAACTACAATGAGCAGTTCTTC CASSTVAGNYNEQFF
- few TRBJ1-1 TRBV18 TGTGCCAGCTCACCACGCAAGAACACTGAAGCTTTCTTT CASSPRKNTEAFF
- once TRBJ2-2 TRBV4-1 TGCGCCAGCAGCCAACGGAACACCGGGGAGCTGTTTTTT CASSQRNTGELFF
- - TRBJ2-6 TRBV28 TGTGCCAGCGCTACAAACTCTGGGGCCAACGTCCTGACTTTC CASATNSGANVLTF
- - TRBJ1-1 TRBV19 TGTGCCAGTAGTATGTTGGGCAGGGGAGAAACTTTCTTT CASSMLGRGETFF
- few TRBJ1-2 TRBV28 TGTGCCAGCCCGGACGAGGGACTCGAGCTTAACTATGGCTACACCTTC CASPDEGLELNYGYTF
- - TRBJ1-1 TRBV9 TGTGCCAGCAGCCCCAGGACAGCAGTGAACACTGAAGCTTTCTTT CASSPRTAVNTEAFF
- - TRBJ2-1 TRBV12-5 TGTGCTAGTGGTTGGACGGACAATGAGCAGTTCTTC CASGWTDNEQFF
- - TRBJ1-6 TRBV5-6 TGTGCCAGCAGCTCGGGTCAAAATTCACCCCTCCACTTT CASSSGQNSPLHF
- - TRBJ1-2 TRBV5-6 TGTGCCAGCAGCTTAAGAGCAGGGTCGTTCTATGGCTACACCTTC CASSLRAGSFYGYTF